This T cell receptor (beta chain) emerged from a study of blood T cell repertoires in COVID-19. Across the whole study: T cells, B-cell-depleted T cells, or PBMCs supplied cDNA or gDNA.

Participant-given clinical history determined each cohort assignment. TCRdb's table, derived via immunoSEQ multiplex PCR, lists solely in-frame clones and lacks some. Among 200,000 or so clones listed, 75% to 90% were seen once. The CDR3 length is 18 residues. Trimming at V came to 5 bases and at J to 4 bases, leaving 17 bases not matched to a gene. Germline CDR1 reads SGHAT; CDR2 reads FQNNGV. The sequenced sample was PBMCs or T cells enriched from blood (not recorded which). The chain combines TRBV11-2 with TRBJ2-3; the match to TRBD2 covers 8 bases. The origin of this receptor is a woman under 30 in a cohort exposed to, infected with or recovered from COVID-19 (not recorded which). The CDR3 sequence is CASSPTSPPLTSADTQYF. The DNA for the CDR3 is TGTGCCAGCAGCCCCACTAGCCCCCCCCTGACTAGCGCAGATACGCAGTATTTT.